One T cell receptor beta chain is described in this entry. Its specificity is unknown. This record comes from a study of breast tumors, draining lymph nodes, adjacent tissues. The lymph nodes were axillary draining lymph nodes from breast cancer patients. MiXCR, applied by TCRdb to the multiplex PCR reads, yields one record per CDR3 protein. The table shows about 120,000 distinct CDR3 sequences, with approximately 20% occurring only once. Whole-study findings and limits: Tumor TCR diversity was below lymph nodes but above nontumor tissue.

The CDR3 is made up of 13 amino acids. Germline V gene lookup returns CDR1 WSHSY and CDR2 SAAADI. V lost 0 bases and J 3 bases, leaving 5 bases between the germline ends. This chain uses TRBV10-2 with TRBJ1-1; TRBD1 might be the D (5 bases). The clonotype was recovered from a female donor with breast cancer. Some clones in this sample may be carry-over from other donors' samples. Sequenced material: axillary lymph node tissue. The CDR3 reads CASSESGDTEAFF. Here the CDR3 DNA reads TGCGCCAGCAGTGAGTCGGGGGACACTGAAGCTTTCTTT.